This T cell receptor beta chain is drawn from a study of cytomegalovirus exposure and HLA in healthy donors. Overall study context: Around 77 million unique TCRs from HLA-typed donors made up an early data release. Study-wide findings and caveats: Overall, some 160 TCR beta chains were annotated as cytomegalovirus-associated. More clonal expansion characterized HLA-associated TCR beta chains than equally common others in a later analysis. Only CMV serostatus was available as immune exposure information.

The PCR contained 60 Vbeta and 13 Jbeta primers. Produced via immunoSEQ multiplex PCR; TCRdb's table is partial and in-frame only. Found here are approximately 170,000 clones, 82% of them singletons; the top ten hold approximately 1.6%. The germline CDR1 and CDR2 sequences are LNHDA and SQIVND (reference sequence). CDR3 length: 14 residues. Between the trimmed V and J ends, which lost 3 bases and 6 bases, there was a span of 15 bases. As to this clone: No antigen is known for it.

The chain uses TRBV19 and TRBJ2-7; D might be TRBD1 (5 bases). Sequenced sample: PBMCs. This receptor was identified in a male donor in good health and CMV-seronegative. The CDR3 here is CASSMQGTSPEQYF. DNA for the CDR3: TGTGCCAGTAGTATGCAGGGTACTTCTCCCGAGCAGTACTTC.